A single sample is the source of the 25 T cell receptor beta chains below, sequenced in a study of T cell responses to AZD1222 COVID-19 vaccine. TCRdb keeps only in-frame clones here, not all; method: immunoSEQ multiplex PCR. The sample includes about 120,000 clones, roughly 85% of them seen just once. This specimen was peripheral blood, taken on day 0 of MenACWY control vaccination. The source of these receptors is an adult in good health.

V and J are TRBV5-6 and TRBJ2-7, with no clear D. Deletions cut 3 bases from V and 7 bases from J, with 8 bases between. Per germline, CDR1 SGHDT and CDR2 YYEEEE. The length of the CDR3 is 11 residues. The CDR3 DNA reads TGTGCCAGCAGCTGGTCCCGAGAGCAGTACTTC. Translation: CASSWSREQYF. Supplemented by reference TRBV5-6 and TRBJ2-7, the full variable domain reads DAGVTQSPTHLIKTRGQQVTLRCSPKSGHDTVSWYQQALGQGPQFIFQYYEEEERQRGNFPDRFSGHQFPNYSSELNVNALLLGDSALYLCASSWSREQYFGPGTRLTVT.

The chain has TRBV28 and TRBJ2-7, with D perhaps matching TRBD1 or TRBD2 (5 bases each). The V gene lost 3 bases and the J gene lost 1 base, with 7 bases spanning the gap. Germline CDR1 and CDR2: MDHEN and SYDVKM. CDR3 size: 13 residues. CDR3 protein: CASSLGVSYEQYF. The DNA of the CDR3 is TGTGCCAGCAGTTTGGGGGTTTCCTACGAGCAGTACTTC.

This chain connects TRBV9 to TRBJ2-3, with TRBD1 identical over 9 bases. The trim removed 5 bases at V and 0 bases at J, leaving 1 base unmatched. The V gene's germline CDR1 is SGDLS and CDR2 YYNGEE. CDR3 size: 14 residues. CDR3 protein: CASRGTGSTDTQYF. CDR3 coding DNA: TGTGCCAGCAGGGGGACAGGGAGCACAGATACGCAGTATTTT.

The V call is TRBV29-1, the J call TRBJ2-7; possibly TRBD1 or TRBD2 for D (5 bases each). The CDR3 runs to 12 residues. The germline V gene encodes CDR1 SQVTM and CDR2 ANQGSEA. V was trimmed by 6 bases and J by 1 base, leaving 10 bases between them. This chain's CDR3 is CSVAGASYEQYF. CDR3 sequence (DNA): TGCAGCGTAGCCGGGGCATCCTACGAGCAGTACTTC.

The V call is TRBV7-8, the J call TRBJ1-2; D not resolved. This CDR3 is 13 amino acids long. V was clipped by 1 base and J by 1 base, with 4 bases between them. Germline lookup yields CDR1 SGHVS and CDR2 FQNEAQ. The CDR3 here is CASSLEVNYGYTF. The CDR3 bases are TGTGCCAGCAGCTTAGAGGTTAACTATGGCTACACCTTC.

The J gene is TRBJ1-4, the V gene TRBV24-1, with a weak D call TRBD1 (5 bases). The V end was cut by 0 bases, the J end by 3 bases, with 13 bases between. Germline V CDR1 and CDR2: KGHDR, SFDVKD. The CDR3 extends over 17 amino acids. The CDR3: CATSDLPREGANEKLFF. In DNA, the CDR3 is TGTGCCACCAGTGATTTGCCCAGGGAAGGAGCTAATGAAAAACTGTTTTTT.

The genes are TRBV2 and TRBJ2-7; D may be TRBD1 (6 bases). The V gene lost 5 bases and the J gene lost 1 base, with 12 bases spanning the gap. The CDR3 runs to 14 residues. Germline CDR1 reads SNHLY; CDR2 reads FYNNEI. The CDR3 nucleotides read TGTGCCAGCAGTCGGACAGCCCCTTCCTACGAGCAGTACTTC. This codes for CASSRTAPSYEQYF.

The count of this clone is one. This rearrangement joins TRBV4-1 to TRBJ2-7; 13 nucleotides agree with TRBD2. After removal of 1 base from V and 0 bases from J, the junction contained 12 bases not matched to a gene. Germline CDR1 is MGHRA and CDR2 is YSYEKL. This CDR3 is 20 amino acids long. The CDR3 is CASSQGGRTSGGRSSYEQYF. The CDR3 DNA sequence: TGCGCCAGCAGCCAAGGTGGGAGGACTAGCGGGGGTAGGAGCTCCTACGAGCAGTACTTC.

In its sample, this clone was seen once. The chain uses TRBV5-1 and TRBJ2-7; D uncertain. CDR3 length: 14 residues. Trimming stripped 2 bases from V and 3 bases from J, with 12 bases between. In germline, CDR1 is SGHRS, CDR2 YFSETQ. The CDR3 DNA is TGCGCCAGCAGCTTCTCGGGTTCCATCTACGAGCAGTACTTC. It codes for CASSFSGSIYEQYF.

CDR3 sequence: CASRTGTGGQPQHF. The CDR3 nucleotides are TGTGCCAGCAGGACCGGGACAGGGGGTCAGCCCCAGCATTTT. This chain joins TRBV2 and TRBJ1-5; 11 bases agree with TRBD1. In germline, CDR1 is SNHLY, CDR2 FYNNEI. The CDR3 sequence is 14 residues long. The ends lost 6 bases at V and 6 bases at J; junction bases unmatched: 4. The complete variable domain, with remaining parts taken from reference TRBV2 and TRBJ1-5, reads EPEVTQTPSHQVTQMGQEVILRCVPISNHLYFYWYRQILGQKVEFLVSFYNNEISEKSEIFDDQFSVERPDGSNFTLKIRSTKLEDSAMYFCASRTGTGGQPQHFGDGTRLSIL.

On this clone itself: The sample holds other DNA sequences that translate to the same CDR3. This chain links TRBV11-2 with TRBJ2-7; D is ambiguous. The CDR3 contains 12 residues. Germline V gene lookup returns CDR1 SGHAT and CDR2 FQNNGV. The ends were cut back, 5 bases at V and 2 bases at J, with 7 bases in the middle. The CDR3 spells CASSPFTYEQYF. The CDR3 region has the DNA TGTGCCAGCAGCCCCTTTACCTACGAGCAGTACTTC.

This rearrangement joins TRBV4-2 to TRBJ2-7; D unclear. Trimming took off 2 bases at V and 0 bases at J, with 11 bases between the two ends. This CDR3 is built from 15 residues. CDR1 is LGHNA, CDR2 YNFKEQ, per germline. The CDR3 is CASSQIAESSYEQYF. The CDR3 nucleotides read TGTGCCAGCAGCCAAATAGCAGAGAGCTCCTACGAGCAGTACTTC.

This clone turned up a few times. The V and J genes are TRBV19 and TRBJ2-3, with unresolved D. From germline, CDR1 is LNHDA and CDR2 SQIVND (reference sequence). Trimming removed 4 bases at V and 3 bases at J, with 11 bases between. The CDR3 is 14 amino acids. The DNA for the CDR3 is TGTGCCAGTAGTACAACCCGACAAACAGATACGCAGTATTTT. It encodes CASSTTRQTDTQYF.

The chain links TRBV7-2 to TRBJ1-5; D gene ambiguous. V was clipped by 6 bases and J by 3 bases, with 6 bases between them. Looked up from germline, CDR1 is SGHTA and CDR2 is FQGNSA. CDR3 size: 12 residues. The CDR3 region has the DNA TGTGCCAGCAGTTACCCCAATCAGCCCCAGCATTTT. Translating gives CASSYPNQPQHF.

This chain links TRBV10-3 with TRBJ2-2; 7 bases agree with TRBD1. Germline V gene data show CDR1 as ENHRY and CDR2 as SYGVKD. J gave up 3 bases and V 4 bases, and 5 bases lay outside the gene matches. The CDR3 covers 15 residues. CDR3 region: CAISARTGDTGELFF. For the CDR3, the DNA is TGTGCCATCAGTGCTCGGACAGGAGACACCGGGGAGCTGTTTTTT.

The genes are TRBV19 and TRBJ1-1, with D maybe TRBD1 (5 bases). V lost 1 base and J 9 bases, leaving 15 bases between the germline ends. The length of the CDR3 is 14 residues. The germline CDR1 and CDR2 sequences are LNHDA and SQIVND (reference sequence). The CDR3 is CASSIVFHRSKAFF. DNA for the CDR3: TGTGCCAGTAGTATAGTGTTTCACAGGTCAAAAGCTTTCTTT. Complete variable domain (other parts from reference TRBV19 and TRBJ1-1): DGGITQSPKYLFRKEGQNVTLSCEQNLNHDAMYWYRQDPGQGLRLIYYSQIVNDFQKGDIAEGYSVSREKKESFPLTVTSAQKNPTAFYLCASSIVFHRSKAFFGQGTRLTVV.

With regard to this clone: The sample holds other DNA sequences that translate to the same CDR3. In DNA form, the CDR3 reads TGTGCCAGCTCACCGGGCAGAAATCAGCCCCAGCATTTT. It translates to CASSPGRNQPQHF. The V gene is TRBV18, the J gene TRBJ1-5, with D hard to call. Germline values: CDR1 KGHSH, CDR2 LQKENI. This CDR3 has 13 residues. Trimming removed 3 bases from V and 4 bases from J, with 7 bases in between. Supplemented by reference TRBV18 and TRBJ1-5, the full variable domain reads NAGVMQNPRHLVRRRGQEARLRCSPMKGHSHVYWYRQLPEEGLKFMVYLQKENIIDESGMPKERFSAEFPKEGPSILRIQQVVRGDSAAYFCASSPGRNQPQHFGDGTRLSIL.

The chain employs TRBV4-2 and TRBJ2-7; no reliable D call. The CDR3 length is 15 residues. The germline V and J ends were trimmed by 0 bases and 4 bases, with 13 bases remaining between them. Germline CDR1 LGHNA, CDR2 YNFKEQ. The CDR3 region is CASSQDLIGVYEQYF. In DNA, the CDR3 is TGTGCCAGCAGCCAAGATCTTATAGGAGTTTACGAGCAGTACTTC.

The V gene is TRBV27, the J gene TRBJ2-3, with D possibly TRBD2 on 5 matching bases. The CDR3 spans 14 residues. V was pared by 3 bases and J by 6 bases, with 13 bases between. In germline, CDR1 is MNHEY, CDR2 SMNVEV (reference sequence). The CDR3 reads CASSFTPVADTQYF. In DNA form, the CDR3 reads TGTGCCAGCAGTTTTACTCCGGTAGCGGATACGCAGTATTTT.

The rearrangement uses TRBV28 and TRBJ1-3, with D hard to call. This CDR3 is built from 12 residues. Looked up from germline, CDR1 is MDHEN and CDR2 is SYDVKM. Trimming removed 2 bases from V and 5 bases from J, with 4 bases in between. In DNA form, the CDR3 reads TGTGCCAGCAGTTTAAGGAGAAACACCATATATTTT. It translates to CASSLRRNTIYF. The whole variable domain, remainder taken from reference TRBV28 and TRBJ1-3, is DVKVTQSSRYLVKRTGEKVFLECVQDMDHENMFWYRQDPGLGLRLIYFSYDVKMKEKGDIPEGYSVSREKKERFSLILESASTNQTSMYLCASSLRRNTIYFGEGSWLTVV.

The chain links TRBV27 to TRBJ2-1; D remains ambiguous. CDR3 length: 13 residues. Trimming stripped 0 bases from V and 2 bases from J, with 2 bases between. CDR1 MNHEY and CDR2 SMNVEV come from the germline V gene (reference sequence). CDR3 in amino acids: CASSLSTYNEQFF. The CDR3 coding sequence is TGTGCCAGCAGTTTATCTACCTACAATGAGCAGTTCTTC.

The chain combines TRBV27 with TRBJ2-5, with 8 bases matching TRBD2. The CDR3 runs to 14 residues. CDR1 is MNHEY and CDR2 is SMNVEV in the germline V gene (reference sequence). Losses at the gene ends were 3 bases for V and 5 bases for J; bases not matched to a gene: 5. CDR3: CASSFTAGVETQYF. The CDR3 DNA sequence: TGTGCCAGCAGTTTTACAGCGGGGGTTGAGACCCAGTACTTC.

This clone was detected only a few times. The chain joins TRBV7-8 to TRBJ1-1, with D unresolved. Germline lookup yields CDR1 SGHVS and CDR2 FQNEAQ. The CDR3 loop spans 16 amino acids. V shed 5 bases and J shed 0 bases, with 16 bases lying between them. The CDR3 loop is CASSPWRNPMNTEAFF. The CDR3 DNA reads TGTGCCAGCAGCCCATGGAGGAACCCCATGAACACTGAAGCTTTCTTT.

The rearrangement uses TRBV5-5 and TRBJ1-4, with 8 bases fitting TRBD1. Germline V CDR1 and CDR2: SGHKS, YYEKEE (reference sequence). J lost 6 bases, V lost 3 bases, and 4 bases had no gene match. The CDR3 has 14 amino acids. CDR3 amino acids: CASSSQGAHEKLFF. The CDR3 coding sequence is TGTGCCAGCAGCTCGCAGGGGGCGCATGAAAAACTGTTTTTT.

This chain joins TRBV5-1 and TRBJ2-7; D is unresolved. The CDR3 sequence is 12 residues long. Trimming removed 3 bases from V and 2 bases from J, with 6 bases in between. Germline loops: CDR1 SGHRS, CDR2 YFSETQ. The CDR3 loop is CASSSPPYEQYF. CDR3 DNA: TGCGCCAGCAGCTCCCCCCCCTACGAGCAGTACTTC.